This T cell receptor (beta chain) was sequenced for a study of vaccination and CD4 T cells after COVID-19. The wider study: The interval from dose two to post-vaccine sampling had a median of roughly 72 days, and it ranged from 14 to 241. Notes on the study in general: Looking at convalescent patients, a median around 86% of reactive clones were present only post-vaccination.

The sample holds a few counts of this clonotype. Its target is not known. Noted treatment: approximately 9-day PBMC culture with coronavirus spike peptide pools or control peptides (ViraFEST assay). Sequence data for DNA of cultured CD4+ T cells were generated by the Oncomine TCR Beta short-read assay. Genomic DNA was drawn out of CD4+ T cells grown in culture. TCRdb called the PCR reads again in MiXCR, with one record for every CDR3 protein. The sample lists over 10,000 distinct CDR3 sequences, 44% occurring once. V lost 3 bases and J 3 bases, leaving 15 bases between the germline ends. Germline CDR1 and CDR2: MGHDK and SYGVNS. This CDR3 is built from 16 residues.

Sequenced material: CD4+ T cells from blood, cultured in vitro. The chain uses TRBV25-1 and TRBJ1-3, with D maybe TRBD1 (6 bases). The source is a human donor who had recovered from COVID-19. For the CDR3, the DNA is TGTGCCAGCAGTGACTGGGGCAGGGGAGATGGAAACACCATATATTTT. This sequence encodes CASSDWGRGDGNTIYF. The full variable domain, with the rest looked up from reference TRBV25-1 and TRBJ1-3, is EADIYQTPRYLVIGTGKKITLECSQTMGHDKMYWYQQDPGMELHLIHYSYGVNSTEKGDLSSESTVSRIRTEHFPLTLESARPSHTSQYLCASSDWGRGDGNTIYFGEGSWLTVV.